This passage covers 30 T cell receptor beta chains from one sample sequenced in a study of blood T cell repertoires in COVID-19. The assay was immunoSEQ multiplex PCR, and TCRdb's table has in-frame clones only and misses some. This sample has roughly 220,000 clones, with just over 85% found just once. The sample taken for sequencing was peripheral blood. The receptors shown here come from a man aged 25 to 40 who had recovered from COVID-19.

The V gene is TRBV19, the J gene TRBJ1-6; D remains ambiguous. The germline V and J ends were trimmed by 4 bases and 13 bases, with 11 bases remaining between them. The germline CDR1 and CDR2 sequences are LNHDA and SQIVND (reference sequence). CDR3 size: 12 residues. The CDR3 reads CASSTSPSPLHF. CDR3 nucleotides: TGTGCCAGTAGTACGAGTCCTTCGCCCCTCCACTTT.

The count of this clone is one. This chain joins TRBV20-1 and TRBJ2-3, with 7 positions matching TRBD1. Germline CDR1 and CDR2: DFQATT and SNEGSKA (reference sequence). The CDR3 spans 11 residues. The CDR3 here is CSQQGTDTQYF. CDR3 DNA sequence: TGCAGCCAACAGGGGACAGATACGCAGTATTTT.

The chain uses TRBV6-1 and TRBJ2-7; TRBD2 is a possible D gene (7 bases). The CDR3 is made up of 17 amino acids. Per germline, CDR1 MNHNS and CDR2 SASEGT. Trimming removed 2 bases from V and 2 bases from J, with 19 bases in between. The CDR3 spells CASSEYPGGTGAYEQYF. CDR3 sequence (DNA): TGTGCCAGCAGTGAATACCCGGGGGGCACTGGGGCCTACGAGCAGTACTTC.

The V and J genes are TRBV12-3 or TRBV12-4 and TRBJ1-1, with a possible D match to TRBD1 (5 bases). The V end was cut by 7 bases, the J end by 11 bases, with 20 bases between. The CDR3 loop spans 13 amino acids. The CDR3 loop is CASTFAVRAGAFF. In DNA, the CDR3 is TGTGCCAGCACCTTCGCAGTACGGGCAGGGGCTTTCTTT.

The sample holds one count of this clone. The rearrangement joins TRBV5-4 to TRBJ2-7; D is undetermined. The germline V gene encodes CDR1 SGHNT and CDR2 YYREEE (reference sequence). Trimming cost V 0 bases and J 5 bases, with 15 bases left between them. There are 15 residues in the CDR3. CDR3 residues: CASSLVESSPHEQYF. The CDR3, as DNA: TGTGCCAGCAGCTTGGTCGAGTCCTCTCCCCACGAGCAGTACTTC.

In its sample, this clone was seen a few times. The V and J genes are TRBV6-5 and TRBJ2-4; 7 bases line up with TRBD1. The trim removed 6 bases at V and 8 bases at J, leaving 13 bases unmatched. CDR3 length: 15 residues. Germline lookup yields CDR1 MNHEY and CDR2 SVGAGI. CDR3 DNA sequence: TGTGCCAGCAGCCCCCTCGGGTCTCAGGGGGACATTCAGTACTTC. Residues: CASSPLGSQGDIQYF.

The chain combines TRBV6-5 with TRBJ1-5; tentatively, D is TRBD1 (5 bases). Germline CDR1 reads MNHEY; CDR2 reads SVGAGI. Between the trimmed V and J ends, which lost 8 bases and 7 bases, there was a span of 15 bases. The CDR3 contains 13 residues. The CDR3: CASESSGRQPQHF. The DNA of the CDR3 is TGTGCCAGCGAGTCGTCAGGGAGGCAGCCCCAGCATTTT.

V usage is TRBV20-1 and J usage is TRBJ2-5; 8 bases agree with TRBD2. Trimming removed 3 bases from V and 5 bases from J; junction bases left unmatched: 14. The length of the CDR3 is 16 residues. CDR1 DFQATT and CDR2 SNEGSKA come from the germline V gene (reference sequence). The CDR3: CSASTYRPGGDETQYF. The CDR3 DNA reads as TGCAGTGCTAGTACCTACAGGCCGGGGGGGGATGAGACCCAGTACTTC.

The V gene is TRBV3-1 (or the pseudogene TRBV3-2), the J gene TRBJ1-6; 8 bases line up with TRBD1. CDR3 length: 17 residues. Germline V CDR1 and CDR2: LGHDT, YNNKEL (reference sequence). V lost 4 bases and J lost 9; bases outside the gene matches: 14. The CDR3: CASSRSDGTGVSSPLHF. Written as DNA, the CDR3 is TGTGCCAGCAGCCGGAGTGACGGGACAGGCGTGTCTTCACCCCTCCACTTT.

This rearrangement joins TRBV27 to TRBJ1-1; 8 nucleotides match TRBD1. The CDR3 extends over 14 amino acids. Germline loops: CDR1 MNHEY, CDR2 SMNVEV (reference sequence). V trimming: 5 bases; J trimming: 7 bases; junction bases outside the gene matches: 9. The CDR3 loop reads CASSPSGGAFEAFF. CDR3 nucleotides: TGTGCCAGCAGTCCCTCAGGGGGCGCTTTTGAAGCTTTCTTT.

This clone was found a few times. The genes are TRBV27 and TRBJ1-5; possibly TRBD1 for D (6 bases). V lost 3 bases, J lost 7 bases, and 10 bases lay in between. The CDR3 is made up of 13 amino acids. Germline CDR1 and CDR2: MNHEY and SMNVEV (reference sequence). CDR3: CASSFRGGQPQHF. The CDR3 DNA reads TGTGCCAGCAGTTTCAGGGGTGGGCAGCCCCAGCATTTT.

The V and J genes are TRBV18 and TRBJ2-7; no firm D call. Between the trimmed V and J ends, which lost 3 bases and 0 bases, there was a span of 12 bases. CDR3 length equals 15 residues. Per the germline V gene, CDR1 is KGHSH and CDR2 is LQKENI. The CDR3 nucleotides are TGTGCCAGCTCACCGGGCTTTCTTAGCTCCTACGAGCAGTACTTC. Encoded protein: CASSPGFLSSYEQYF.

The J gene is TRBJ1-1, the V gene TRBV27, with D uncertain. Trimming took 6 bases from V and 8 from J, leaving 7 bases between them. Germline V CDR1 and CDR2: MNHEY, SMNVEV (reference sequence). The CDR3 is 10 amino acids. CDR3: CASSPKEAFF. The CDR3 coding sequence is TGTGCCAGCAGCCCCAAAGAAGCTTTCTTT.

This chain links TRBV2 with TRBJ1-2; D may be TRBD1 (5 bases). V gave up 7 bases and J gave up 5 bases, with 17 bases separating them. Germline V CDR1 and CDR2: SNHLY, FYNNEI. The CDR3 contains 14 residues. CDR3 in amino acids: CASTEEQGGYGYTF. The CDR3 DNA reads TGTGCCAGCACCGAGGAGCAGGGAGGATATGGCTACACCTTC.

The genes are TRBV11-2 and TRBJ1-6; D may be TRBD1 (5 bases). CDR1 SGHAT and CDR2 FQNNGV come from the germline V gene. The CDR3 contains 13 residues. Trimming took 6 bases from V and 7 from J, leaving 10 bases between them. This CDR3 is CASSSGPNSPLHF. CDR3 DNA sequence: TGTGCCAGCAGTTCAGGGCCGAATTCACCCCTCCACTTT. Together with reference TRBV11-2 and TRBJ1-6, the CDR3 gives the full variable domain: EAGVAQSPRYKIIEKRQSVAFWCNPISGHATLYWYQQILGQGPKLLIQFQNNGVVDDSQLPKDRFSAERLKGVDSTLKIQPAKLEDSAVYLCASSSGPNSPLHFGNGTRLTVT.

The CDR3 DNA sequence: TGTGCCTGGGTTCGTAGCTCCTACAATGAGCAGTTCTTC. This gives the protein CAWVRSSYNEQFF. This chain links TRBV30 with TRBJ2-1, with D unclear. Looked up from germline, CDR1 is GTSNPN and CDR2 is SVGIG (reference sequence). V was clipped by 5 bases and J by 0 bases, with 8 bases between them. The CDR3 covers 13 residues.

V and J are TRBV3-1 (or the pseudogene TRBV3-2) and TRBJ1-6, with TRBD1 identical over 8 bases. Germline V gene lookup returns CDR1 LGHDT and CDR2 YNNKEL (reference sequence). With V trimmed by 6 bases and J by 7 bases, 5 bases remained unmatched. The CDR3 runs to 14 residues. CDR3 residues: CASRRQGANSPLHF. The CDR3 DNA sequence: TGTGCCAGCAGAAGGCAGGGGGCCAATTCACCCCTCCACTTT.

J is TRBJ2-5 and V is TRBV6-2 or TRBV6-3; tentative D call: TRBD1 (6 bases). V lost 6 bases, J lost 1 base, and 12 bases lay in between. Germline V gene sequence: CDR1 MNHEY, CDR2 SVGEGT. The CDR3 covers 14 residues. For the CDR3, the DNA is TGTGCCAGCAGCGAGCGACAGGCCCAAGAGACCCAGTACTTC. It encodes CASSERQAQETQYF.

The rearrangement joins TRBV7-9 to TRBJ1-1; 9 nucleotides align to TRBD1. Germline loops: CDR1 SEHNR, CDR2 FQNEAQ (reference sequence). Germline trimming cut 5 bases from V and 5 bases from J; bases unmatched to any gene: 9. CDR3 length equals 15 residues. CDR3 coding DNA: TGTGCCAGCAGCGCATGGACAGGGGCTGTGACTGAAGCTTTCTTT. Its translation: CASSAWTGAVTEAFF. Filled out from reference TRBV7-9 and TRBJ1-1, the complete variable domain reads DTGVSQNPRHKITKRGQNVTFRCDPISEHNRLYWYRQTLGQGPEFLTYFQNEAQLEKSRLLSDRFSAERPKGSFSTLEIQRTEQGDSAMYLCASSAWTGAVTEAFFGQGTRLTVV.

The chain combines TRBV5-1 with TRBJ2-1, with a possible D match to TRBD1 (6 bases). V lost 2 bases to trimming and J lost 6 bases, with 6 bases between them. The CDR3 is made up of 12 amino acids. Germline CDR1 is SGHRS and CDR2 is YFSETQ. CDR3 in DNA: TGCGCCAGCAGCTTCAGGGGCAATGAGCAGTTCTTC. It is translated as CASSFRGNEQFF.

The rearrangement uses TRBV18 and TRBJ2-3; D is unclear. Germline CDR1 KGHSH, CDR2 LQKENI. The CDR3 is made up of 13 amino acids. The V end was cut by 6 bases, the J end by 4 bases, with 11 bases between. The CDR3 coding sequence is TGTGCCAGCTCCCCCGCAGCGCCAGATACGCAGTATTTT. Translated: CASSPAAPDTQYF.

The chain couples TRBV27 to TRBJ2-1, with 10 bases fitting TRBD1. The CDR3 runs to 14 residues. The V segment lost 5 bases and the J segment 7 bases; nucleotides outside the gene matches: 5. The germline V gene has CDR1 MNHEY and CDR2 SMNVEV (reference sequence). The CDR3 region is CASSGGQGMNEQFF. The CDR3 nucleotides are TGTGCCAGCAGTGGGGGACAGGGGATGAATGAGCAGTTCTTC.

The chain has TRBV30 and TRBJ1-5; weak D call: TRBD1 (5 bases). V dropped 0 bases and J dropped 4 bases, with 10 bases sitting between them. This CDR3 spans 14 amino acids. Per the germline V gene, CDR1 is GTSNPN and CDR2 is SVGIG (reference sequence). The CDR3 bases are TGTGCCTGGAGTGTAACAGGATCGAATCAGCCCCAGCATTTT. Translating it yields CAWSVTGSNQPQHF.

CDR3: CASSPWDNNYGYTF. CDR3 sequence (DNA): TGTGCCAGCAGCCCGTGGGACAACAACTATGGCTACACCTTC. The chain uses TRBV7-6 and TRBJ1-2, with D perhaps matching TRBD1 (6 bases). There are 14 residues in the CDR3. Germline V gives CDR1 SGHVS, CDR2 FNYEAQ. Trimming took 5 bases from V and 2 from J, leaving 12 bases between them.

The chain uses TRBV6-4 and TRBJ1-3, with D uncertain. V was trimmed by 4 bases and J by 0 bases, leaving 10 bases between them. The germline V gene encodes CDR1 MRHNA and CDR2 SNTAGT. This CDR3 spans 15 amino acids. DNA of the CDR3: TGTGCCAGCAGTGCCGAACACCGCTCTGGAAACACCATATATTTT. Amino acid sequence: CASSAEHRSGNTIYF.

The chain uses TRBV4-2 and TRBJ1-1; D is possibly TRBD1 (5 bases). This CDR3 has 18 amino acids. CDR1 is LGHNA and CDR2 is YNFKEQ in the germline V gene. V was clipped by 0 bases and J by 3 bases, with 20 bases between them. CDR3 DNA: TGTGCCAGCAGCCAAGATGGGAGGAATCCGACGGGGCACACTGAAGCTTTCTTT. Protein: CASSQDGRNPTGHTEAFF.

This chain joins TRBV9 and TRBJ2-1; D is ambiguous. Germline lookup yields CDR1 SGDLS and CDR2 YYNGEE. Trimming took 3 bases from V and 6 from J, leaving 10 bases between them. The CDR3 is 13 amino acids. CDR3 residues: CASSAIVPNEQFF. The CDR3 nucleotides are TGTGCCAGCAGCGCGATAGTACCCAATGAGCAGTTCTTC. The variable domain in full, with the rest retrieved from reference TRBV9 and TRBJ2-1, is DSGVTQTPKHLITATGQRVTLRCSPRSGDLSVYWYQQSLDQGLQFLIQYYNGEERAKGNILERFSAQQFPDLHSELNLSSLELGDSALYFCASSAIVPNEQFFGPGTRLTVL.

Only a few counts were recorded for this clone. This chain joins TRBV6-2 or TRBV6-3 and TRBJ1-6; 8 bases are a match to TRBD1. Germline V lookup: CDR1 MNHEY, CDR2 SVGEGT. This CDR3 is 17 amino acids long. J lost 6 bases, V lost 2 bases, and 9 bases had no gene match. The CDR3 DNA follows: TGTGCCAGCAGTTACATCAGGGGGCAGGTGCTTAATTCACCCCTCCACTTT. The encoded protein is CASSYIRGQVLNSPLHF.

The chain combines TRBV3-1 (or the pseudogene TRBV3-2) with TRBJ2-5, with a tentative D call TRBD2 (6 bases). Trimming removed 3 bases at V and 5 bases at J, with 19 bases between. Germline V CDR1 and CDR2: LGHDT, YNNKEL (reference sequence). The CDR3 is made up of 16 amino acids. This CDR3 is CASSQGAGGAGETQYF. The CDR3 DNA reads TGTGCCAGCAGCCAGGGAGCGGGCGGGGCCGGGGAGACCCAGTACTTC.

The chain couples TRBV5-1 to TRBJ1-5; D is unresolved. The CDR3 covers 12 residues. From germline, CDR1 is SGHRS and CDR2 YFSETQ. V lost 5 bases, J lost 2 bases, and 5 bases lay in between. The CDR3 DNA sequence: TGCGCCAGCAGGGAGGGCAATCAGCCCCAGCATTTT. Residues: CASREGNQPQHF.